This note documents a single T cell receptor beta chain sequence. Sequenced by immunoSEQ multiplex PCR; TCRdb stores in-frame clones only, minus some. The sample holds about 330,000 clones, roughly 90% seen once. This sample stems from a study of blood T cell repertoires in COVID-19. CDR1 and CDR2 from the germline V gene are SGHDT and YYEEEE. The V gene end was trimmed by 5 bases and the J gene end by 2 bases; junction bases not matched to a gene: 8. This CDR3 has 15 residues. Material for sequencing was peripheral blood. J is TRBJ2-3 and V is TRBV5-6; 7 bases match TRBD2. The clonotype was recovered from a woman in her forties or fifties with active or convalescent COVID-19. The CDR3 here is CASRSLSGATDTQYF. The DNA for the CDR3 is TGTGCCAGCAGATCTCTGAGCGGGGCCACAGATACGCAGTATTTT.